Following are 13 T cell receptor beta chains from one sample sequenced in a study of T cell changes during pregnancy in multiple sclerosis. Assay: immunoSEQ multiplex PCR; the TCRdb copy retains only in-frame clones and omits some. The sample shows about 76,000 clones, 93% of them seen only once. The source material was peripheral blood, sampled in the second trimester of pregnancy. Receptors were obtained from a female donor with multiple sclerosis, enrolled in a pregnancy study.

V usage is TRBV25-1 and J usage is TRBJ1-4, with TRBD1 identical over 7 bases. The CDR3 is 16 residues long. V gave up 2 bases and J gave up 0 bases; unmatched junction bases: 3. Germline V gene sequence: CDR1 MGHDK, CDR2 SYGVNS. In DNA, the CDR3 is TGTGCCAGCAGTGAAGGAGGGGGCGCAACTAATGAAAAACTGTTTTTT. As protein: CASSEGGGATNEKLFF.

The CDR3 bases are TGTGCCAGAAGTTTTACCGTATTAGGGGGCGAGCAGTACTTC. This encodes CARSFTVLGGEQYF. The V gene is TRBV7-5, the J gene TRBJ2-7; the DNA was not compared with TRBD1, the D call given in the table. TRBV7-5 is given as a pseudogene. This CDR3 comprises 14 residues.

The CDR3 DNA reads TGCGCCAGCGAGCCGGACAATCAGGGTACTGAAGCTTTCTTT. It encodes CASEPDNQGTEAFF. The V and J genes are TRBV10-2 and TRBJ1-1; a possible D gene is TRBD1 (5 bases). V was clipped by 8 bases and J by 5 bases, with 18 bases between them. The CDR3 runs to 14 residues. Per germline, CDR1 WSHSY and CDR2 SAAADI.

This clone occurred once. The rearrangement joins TRBV2 to TRBJ1-3, with D perhaps matching TRBD1 (6 bases). The CDR3 loop spans 14 amino acids. Trimming shortened V by 3 bases and J by 5 bases, and 11 bases separated the two germline ends. Germline-derived CDR1 and CDR2 are SNHLY and FYNNEI. The CDR3 loop reads CASSDGQTRNTIYF. DNA of the CDR3: TGTGCCAGCAGTGATGGACAGACTAGAAACACCATATATTTT. The full variable domain, in which reference TRBV2 and TRBJ1-3 provide the parts outside the CDR3, is EPEVTQTPSHQVTQMGQEVILRCVPISNHLYFYWYRQILGQKVEFLVSFYNNEISEKSEIFDDQFSVERPDGSNFTLKIRSTKLEDSAMYFCASSDGQTRNTIYFGEGSWLTVV.

V and J are TRBV19 and TRBJ2-7, with no clear D. V was shortened by 1 base and J by 1 base, with 11 bases between the two germline ends. Germline V gene sequence: CDR1 LNHDA, CDR2 SQIVND (reference sequence). The CDR3 extends over 15 amino acids. CDR3 amino acids: CASSIGTAYSYEQYF. The DNA of the CDR3 is TGTGCCAGTAGTATAGGCACTGCATATTCCTACGAGCAGTACTTC.

This clone was picked up one time. The chain uses TRBV9 and TRBJ2-3, with TRBD1 identical over 8 bases. The CDR3 covers 14 residues. V lost 2 bases to trimming and J lost 5 bases; unmatched junction nucleotides: 4. In germline, CDR1 is SGDLS, CDR2 YYNGEE. CDR3 loop: CASSVTGGVDTQYF. The CDR3 DNA reads TGTGCCAGCAGCGTCACAGGGGGAGTAGATACGCAGTATTTT.

This chain's CDR3 is CASSLQAQYGYTF. The CDR3 coding sequence is TGTGCCAGCAGCTTACAGGCCCAATATGGCTACACCTTC. The V call is TRBV11-2, the J call TRBJ1-2, with D unresolved. V lost 2 bases, J lost 5 bases, and 9 bases lay in between. CDR3 size: 13 residues. Germline CDR1 SGHAT, CDR2 FQNNGV. The complete variable domain, with remaining parts taken from reference TRBV11-2 and TRBJ1-2, reads EAGVAQSPRYKIIEKRQSVAFWCNPISGHATLYWYQQILGQGPKLLIQFQNNGVVDDSQLPKDRFSAERLKGVDSTLKIQPAKLEDSAVYLCASSLQAQYGYTFGSGTRLTVV.

The chain joins TRBV29-1 to TRBJ2-7, with D perhaps matching TRBD2 (6 bases). The CDR3 covers 12 residues. Between the trimmed V and J ends, which lost 4 bases and 2 bases, there was a span of 9 bases. CDR1 is SQVTM, CDR2 ANQGSEA, per germline. CDR3 loop: CSVAGVPYEQYF. DNA for the CDR3: TGCAGCGTTGCGGGGGTCCCCTACGAGCAGTACTTC.

V usage is TRBV6-6 and J usage is TRBJ2-7; maybe TRBD2 (7 bases). Germline V gene lookup returns CDR1 MNHNY and CDR2 SVGAGI (reference sequence). V lost 0 bases and J lost 3, with 15 bases in between. This CDR3 is built from 16 residues. The CDR3 DNA reads as TGTGCCAGCAGTTACTCGATAGGGGGGGGTTTCTACGAGCAGTACTTC. Amino acid sequence: CASSYSIGGGFYEQYF.

J is TRBJ1-2 and V is TRBV29-1; D might be TRBD1 (5 bases). Trimming cost V 7 bases and J 6 bases, with 24 bases left between them. CDR1 is SQVTM, CDR2 ANQGSEA, per germline. This CDR3 has 15 residues. The CDR3 bases are TGCAGCGCCGCCCAGGGATTCTTGGGGTTGAATGGCTACACCTTC. Residues: CSAAQGFLGLNGYTF. The whole variable domain, remainder taken from reference TRBV29-1 and TRBJ1-2, is SAVISQKPSRDICQRGTSLTIQCQVDSQVTMMFWYRQQPGQSLTLIATANQGSEATYESGFVIDKFPISRPNLTFSTLTVSNMSPEDSSIYLCSAAQGFLGLNGYTFGSGTRLTVV.

CDR3 DNA: TGTGCCAGCAGCTTGGCCGCGTTCGGGGGGCCGGAGCTGTTTTTT. Amino acid sequence: CASSLAAFGGPELFF. The rearrangement links TRBV5-6 to TRBJ2-2; the D gene is possibly TRBD2 (7 bases). Trimming pared 0 bases from V and 10 bases from J, leaving 16 bases between. There are 15 residues in the CDR3. Germline CDR1 SGHDT, CDR2 YYEEEE.

V is TRBV2 and J is TRBJ2-2; 14 positions match TRBD2. Losses at the gene ends were 0 bases for V and 5 bases for J; bases not matched to a gene: 14. This CDR3 is built from 21 residues. Per germline, CDR1 SNHLY and CDR2 FYNNEI. For the CDR3, the DNA is TGTGCCAGCAGTGAAGCGGGACCGGGACTAGCGGGGGCAAAGACGACCGGGGAGCTGTTTTTT. Translating it yields CASSEAGPGLAGAKTTGELFF.

The chain joins TRBV28 to TRBJ1-3; 7 nucleotides match TRBD1. From germline, CDR1 is MDHEN and CDR2 SYDVKM. The J segment lost 0 bases and the V segment lost 6 bases, leaving 8 bases of the junction unmatched. This CDR3 has 16 residues. Here the CDR3 DNA reads TGTGCCAGCAGAGCTCAGGGGGTGTACTCTGGAAACACCATATATTTT. Translating gives CASRAQGVYSGNTIYF.